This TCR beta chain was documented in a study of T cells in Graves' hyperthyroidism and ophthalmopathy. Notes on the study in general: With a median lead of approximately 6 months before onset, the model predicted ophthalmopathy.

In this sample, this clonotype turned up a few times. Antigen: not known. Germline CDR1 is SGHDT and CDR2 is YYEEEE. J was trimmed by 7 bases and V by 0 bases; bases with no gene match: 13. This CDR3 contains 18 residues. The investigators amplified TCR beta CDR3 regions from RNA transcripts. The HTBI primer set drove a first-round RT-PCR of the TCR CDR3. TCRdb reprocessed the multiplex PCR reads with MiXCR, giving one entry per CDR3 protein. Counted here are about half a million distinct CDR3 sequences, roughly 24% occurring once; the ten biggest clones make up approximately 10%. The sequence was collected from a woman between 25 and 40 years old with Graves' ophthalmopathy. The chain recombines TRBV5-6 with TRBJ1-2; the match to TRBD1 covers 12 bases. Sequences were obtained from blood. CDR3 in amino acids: CASSLATGQGARRGGYTF. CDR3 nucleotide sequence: TGTGCCAGCAGCTTGGCGACGGGACAGGGGGCGCGAAGGGGTGGCTACACCTTC.